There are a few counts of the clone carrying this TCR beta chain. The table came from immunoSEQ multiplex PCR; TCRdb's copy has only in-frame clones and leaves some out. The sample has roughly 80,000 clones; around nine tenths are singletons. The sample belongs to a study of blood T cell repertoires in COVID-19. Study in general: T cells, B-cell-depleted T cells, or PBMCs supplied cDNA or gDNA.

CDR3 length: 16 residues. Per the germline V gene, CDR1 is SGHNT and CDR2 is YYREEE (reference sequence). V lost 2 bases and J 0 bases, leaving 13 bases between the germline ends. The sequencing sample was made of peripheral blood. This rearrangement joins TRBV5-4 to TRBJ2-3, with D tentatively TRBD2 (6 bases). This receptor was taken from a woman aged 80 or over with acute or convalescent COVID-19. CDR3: CASSFSGGASTDTQYF. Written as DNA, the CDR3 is TGTGCCAGCAGCTTCTCAGGCGGGGCTAGCACAGATACGCAGTATTTT.